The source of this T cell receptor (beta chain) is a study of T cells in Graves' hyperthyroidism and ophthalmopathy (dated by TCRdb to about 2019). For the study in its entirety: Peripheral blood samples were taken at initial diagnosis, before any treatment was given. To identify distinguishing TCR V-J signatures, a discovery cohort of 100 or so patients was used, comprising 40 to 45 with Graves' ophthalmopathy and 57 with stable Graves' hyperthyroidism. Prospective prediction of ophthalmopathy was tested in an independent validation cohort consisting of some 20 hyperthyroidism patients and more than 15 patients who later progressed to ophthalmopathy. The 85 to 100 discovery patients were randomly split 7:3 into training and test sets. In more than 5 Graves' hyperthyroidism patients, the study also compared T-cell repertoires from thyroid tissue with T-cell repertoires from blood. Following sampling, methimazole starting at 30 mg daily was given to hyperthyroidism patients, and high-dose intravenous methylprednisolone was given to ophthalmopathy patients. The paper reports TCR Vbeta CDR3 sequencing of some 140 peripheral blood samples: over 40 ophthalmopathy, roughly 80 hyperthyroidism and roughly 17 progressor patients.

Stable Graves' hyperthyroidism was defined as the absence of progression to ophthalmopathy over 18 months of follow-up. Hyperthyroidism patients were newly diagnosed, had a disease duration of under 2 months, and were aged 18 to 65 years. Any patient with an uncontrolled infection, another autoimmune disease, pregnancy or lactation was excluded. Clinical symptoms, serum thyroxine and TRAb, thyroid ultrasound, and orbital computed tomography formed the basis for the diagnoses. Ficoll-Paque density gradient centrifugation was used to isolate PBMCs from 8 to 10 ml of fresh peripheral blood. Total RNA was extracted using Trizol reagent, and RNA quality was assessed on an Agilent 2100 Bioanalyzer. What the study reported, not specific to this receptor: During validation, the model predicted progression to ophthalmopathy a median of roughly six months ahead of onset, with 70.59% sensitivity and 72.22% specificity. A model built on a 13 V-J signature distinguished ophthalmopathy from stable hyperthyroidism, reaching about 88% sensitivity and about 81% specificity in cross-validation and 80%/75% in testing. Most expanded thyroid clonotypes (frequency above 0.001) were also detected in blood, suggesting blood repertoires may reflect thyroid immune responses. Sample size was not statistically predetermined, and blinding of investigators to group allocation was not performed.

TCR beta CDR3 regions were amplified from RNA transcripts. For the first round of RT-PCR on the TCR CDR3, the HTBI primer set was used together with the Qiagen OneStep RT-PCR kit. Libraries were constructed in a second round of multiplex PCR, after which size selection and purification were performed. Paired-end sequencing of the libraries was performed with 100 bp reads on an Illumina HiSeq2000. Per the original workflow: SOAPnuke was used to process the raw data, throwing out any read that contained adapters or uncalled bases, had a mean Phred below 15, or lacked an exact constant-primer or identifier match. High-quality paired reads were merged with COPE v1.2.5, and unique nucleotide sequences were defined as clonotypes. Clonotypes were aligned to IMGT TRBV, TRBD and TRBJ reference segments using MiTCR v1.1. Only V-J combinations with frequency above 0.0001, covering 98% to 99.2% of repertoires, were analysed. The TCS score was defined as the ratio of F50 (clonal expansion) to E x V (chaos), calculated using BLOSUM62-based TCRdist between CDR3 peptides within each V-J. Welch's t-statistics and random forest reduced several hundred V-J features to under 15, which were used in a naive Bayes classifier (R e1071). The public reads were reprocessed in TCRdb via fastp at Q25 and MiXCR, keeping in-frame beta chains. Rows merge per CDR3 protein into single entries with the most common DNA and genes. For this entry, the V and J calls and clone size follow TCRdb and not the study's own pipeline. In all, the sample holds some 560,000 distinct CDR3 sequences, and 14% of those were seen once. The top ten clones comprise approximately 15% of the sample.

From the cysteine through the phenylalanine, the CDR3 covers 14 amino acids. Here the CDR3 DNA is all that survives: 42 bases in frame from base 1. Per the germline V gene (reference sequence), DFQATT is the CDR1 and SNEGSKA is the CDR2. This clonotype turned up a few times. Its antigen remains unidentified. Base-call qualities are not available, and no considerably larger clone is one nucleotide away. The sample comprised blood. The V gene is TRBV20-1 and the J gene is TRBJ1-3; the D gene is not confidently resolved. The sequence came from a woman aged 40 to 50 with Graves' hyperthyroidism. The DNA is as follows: TGCAGCGCCCGAGACGGTTACTCTGGAAACACCATATATTTT. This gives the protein CSARDGYSGNTIYF.